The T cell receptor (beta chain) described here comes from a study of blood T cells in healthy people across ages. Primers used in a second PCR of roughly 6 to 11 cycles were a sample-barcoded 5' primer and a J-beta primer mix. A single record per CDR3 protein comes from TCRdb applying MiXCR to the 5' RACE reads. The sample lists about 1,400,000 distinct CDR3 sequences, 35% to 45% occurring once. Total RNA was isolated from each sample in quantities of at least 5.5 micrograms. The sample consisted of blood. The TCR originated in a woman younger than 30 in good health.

CDR3 region: CSARAWTATEAFF. The DNA for the CDR3 is TGCAGTGCTAGAGCCTGGACAGCCACTGAAGCTTTCTTT. V is TRBV20-1 and J is TRBJ1-1, with D perhaps TRBD1 (6 bases). Trimming removed 1 base at V and 4 bases at J, with 10 bases between. The length of the CDR3 is 13 residues. CDR1 and CDR2 from the germline V gene are DFQATT and SNEGSKA (reference sequence).